The source of this T cell receptor beta chain is a study of blood T cell repertoires in COVID-19. Study context: The study drew acute and convalescent COVID-19 samples from the United States, Italy and Spain. PBMCs, B-cell-depleted T cells, or T cells provided the cDNA or gDNA that made up the material.

The CDR3 runs 14 residues. The germline V gene encodes CDR1 LNHNV and CDR2 YYDKDF (reference sequence). V dropped 1 base and J dropped 5 bases, with 11 bases sitting between them. Original methodology: How many nucleated cells were present was estimated from reference gene primer amplification. Assay: immunoSEQ multiplex PCR; the TCRdb copy retains only in-frame clones and omits some. The DNA gave D and trimming, while V, J and clone size come from that table. In the table there are about 150,000 clones, 70% to 90% of which are singletons. V and J are TRBV15 and TRBJ1-1, with D possibly matching TRBD1 (5 bases). The TCR originated in a woman in her 70s with acute or convalescent COVID-19. Specimen: peripheral blood. CDR3 in DNA: TGTGCCACCAGCAGAGGGGGGGATGGGACTGAAGCTTTCTTT. Translated, it gives CATSRGGDGTEAFF. Full variable domain (outside the CDR3, taken from reference TRBV15 and TRBJ1-1): DAMVIQNPRYQVTQFGKPVTLSCSQTLNHNVMYWYQQKSSQAPKLLFHYYDKDFNNEADTPDNFQSRRPNTSFCFLDIRSPGLGDTAMYLCATSRGGDGTEAFFGQGTRLTVV.